This T cell receptor beta chain originates from a study of blood T cell repertoires in COVID-19. Study background: Whether acute or convalescent, the COVID-19 samples came from the United States, Italy and Spain. From T cells, B-cell-depleted T cells, or PBMCs came the material, which was cDNA or gDNA.

Study processing details: How many nucleated cells were present was estimated from reference gene primer amplification. Assay used: immunoSEQ multiplex PCR; TCRdb lists only in-frame clones, some missing. That table is the source of V, J and clone size, and D and trimming were worked out from the DNA. This sample yields some 340,000 clones, of which around 83% are seen a single time; about 2.7% belongs to the top ten. Germline lookup yields CDR1 SGHAT and CDR2 FQDESV (reference sequence). The CDR3 consists of 14 residues. Between the trimmed V and J ends, which lost 0 bases and 6 bases, there was a span of 11 bases.

The sequenced sample was peripheral blood. This clonotype was sampled from a man aged 25-40 years with active or convalescent COVID-19. The chain uses TRBV11-1 and TRBJ1-1, with D possibly matching TRBD1 (5 bases). The CDR3 loop reads CASSLAGGGSEAFF. The CDR3 DNA sequence: TGTGCCAGCAGCTTAGCTGGGGGGGGTTCTGAAGCTTTCTTT.